The present TCR beta chain was sequenced within a study of human T cells and chemical hapten exposure. General study points: High-frequency TCRs, those above 1 in 1000, stayed the same after DPC sensitization.

The table lists this clonotype with many counts. The antigen is unknown. Individual cDNA molecules each carried unique molecular identifiers attached by the library. TCRdb analysed the 5' RACE reads with MiXCR anew, one entry per CDR3 protein. The sample records about 140,000 distinct CDR3 sequences, around 4.4% being singletons. This CDR3 is 14 amino acids long. The germline V gene encodes CDR1 KGHDR and CDR2 SFDVKD. Trimming shortened V by 5 bases and J by 7 bases, and 14 bases separated the two germline ends. The authors' total RNA extraction used unfractionated whole blood. The sequence was collected from a female donor in good health. The chain employs TRBV24-1 and TRBJ2-1, with a possible D match to TRBD2 (6 bases). The DNA of the CDR3 is TGTGCCACCAGTGGCGGGGACTTCAGGAATGAGCAGTTCTTC. It encodes CATSGGDFRNEQFF.